This TCR beta chain derives from a study of blood T cells in healthy people across ages. Overall study: Every two T cells gave about one barcoded beta molecule via template switching.

This clonotype occurred a few times. Its antigen is not identified. The donors, healthy Caucasians from Russia, were aged roughly 6 to 90. Study observations and caveats: Those diversity estimates obtained from one million T cells were thought to be underestimates.

The germline V gene has CDR1 SGHRS and CDR2 YFSETQ. This CDR3 has 19 amino acids. V shed 4 bases, J shed 3 bases, and the junction held 19 bases outside the gene matches. The authors ran a second PCR of about 7 to 11 cycles using a sample-barcoded 5' primer and a J-beta primer mix. Each CDR3 protein is one row after TCRdb ran MiXCR on the 5' RACE reads. Altogether more than 1 million distinct CDR3 sequences are present, less than 50% being singletons, with the ten largest covering under 20%. This receptor was taken from a woman in her fifties or sixties in good health. The chain links TRBV5-1 to TRBJ1-2; TRBD1 aligns across 9 bases. The sample comprised blood. DNA for the CDR3: TGCGCCAGCAGCCGCACCCTGTCGGACAGGGGAGGGATTGACTATGGCTACACCTTC. Translation gives CASSRTLSDRGGIDYGYTF.